Here is one T cell receptor beta chain with its context. Its specificity is not known. Sequencing relied on a cDNA template that was reverse transcribed from extracted RNA. TCRdb's table, derived via immunoSEQ multiplex PCR, lists solely in-frame clones and lacks some. Among about 200,000 clones listed, just over 55% were seen once. This entry is derived from a study of CD8+ T cells in alopecia areata. The sorting of PBMCs gave CD4+ and CD8+ T cells. Per germline, CDR1 SQVTM and CDR2 ANQGSEA. Losses at the gene ends were 8 bases for V and 1 base for J; bases not matched to a gene: 6. The CDR3 has 13 amino acids. General study points: Greater clonality was observed in lesional scalp samples, especially alopecia totalis/universalis, versus normal scalp. Normal skin's resident alphabeta T cells are sequenced alongside lesional scalp T cells. Compared with mice, patients displayed less clear TCR sharing, possibly for HLA-related reasons.

The source of this sequence is a human donor in good health. The chain employs TRBV29-1 and TRBJ1-2, with 8 bases that match TRBD1. Input material: CD8+ T cells sorted from blood. The CDR3 reads CSPWTGRNYGYTF. Here the CDR3 DNA reads TGCAGCCCCTGGACAGGGCGTAACTATGGCTACACCTTC. Full variable domain (missing parts from reference TRBV29-1 and TRBJ1-2): SAVISQKPSRDICQRGTSLTIQCQVDSQVTMMFWYRQQPGQSLTLIATANQGSEATYESGFVIDKFPISRPNLTFSTLTVSNMSPEDSSIYLCSPWTGRNYGYTFGSGTRLTVV.